The entry below describes one TCR beta chain. The data originate from a study of blood T cell repertoires in COVID-19. Produced via immunoSEQ multiplex PCR; TCRdb's table is partial and in-frame only. The sample shows some 180,000 clones, about four fifths of them seen only once. In germline, CDR1 is SGHKS, CDR2 YYEKEE (reference sequence). The CDR3 extends over 14 amino acids. V shed 0 bases and J 4 bases; nucleotides not matched to a gene: 2. This sequence was found in a woman between 35 and 50 years old with COVID-19, enrolled during active disease. The V call is TRBV5-5, the J call TRBJ2-5, with 8 bases lining up with TRBD1. The sample taken for sequencing was peripheral blood. Here the CDR3 reads CASSLGTGRETQYF. In nucleotides, the CDR3 is TGTGCCAGCAGCTTGGGGACAGGGAGAGAGACCCAGTACTTC.